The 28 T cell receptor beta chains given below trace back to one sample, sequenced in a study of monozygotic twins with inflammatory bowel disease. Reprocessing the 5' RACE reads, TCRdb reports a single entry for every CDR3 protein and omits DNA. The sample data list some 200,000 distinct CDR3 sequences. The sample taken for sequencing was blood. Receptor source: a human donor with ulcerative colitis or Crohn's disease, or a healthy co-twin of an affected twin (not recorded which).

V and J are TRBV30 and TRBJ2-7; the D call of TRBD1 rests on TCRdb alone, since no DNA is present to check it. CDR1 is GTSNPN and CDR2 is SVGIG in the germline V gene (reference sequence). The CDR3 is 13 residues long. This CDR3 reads CAWSQGLRGEQYF.

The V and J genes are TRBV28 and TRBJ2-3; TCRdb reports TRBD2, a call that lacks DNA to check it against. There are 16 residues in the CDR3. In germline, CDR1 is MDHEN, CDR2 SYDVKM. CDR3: CASSLPTSGTKDTQYF.

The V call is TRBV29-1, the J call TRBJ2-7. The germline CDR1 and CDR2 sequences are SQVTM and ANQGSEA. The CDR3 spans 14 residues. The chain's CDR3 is CSVLAGSGSYEQYF.

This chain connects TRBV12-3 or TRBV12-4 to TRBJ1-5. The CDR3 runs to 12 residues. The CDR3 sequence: CASTVSFQPQHF.

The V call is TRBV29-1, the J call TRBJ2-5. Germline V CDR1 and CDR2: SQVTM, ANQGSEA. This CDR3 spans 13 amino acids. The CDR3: CSVERQPQETQYF.

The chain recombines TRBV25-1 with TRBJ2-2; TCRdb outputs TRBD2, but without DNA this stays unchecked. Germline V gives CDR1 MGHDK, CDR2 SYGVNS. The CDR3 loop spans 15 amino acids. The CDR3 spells CASSFTSGNTGELFF.

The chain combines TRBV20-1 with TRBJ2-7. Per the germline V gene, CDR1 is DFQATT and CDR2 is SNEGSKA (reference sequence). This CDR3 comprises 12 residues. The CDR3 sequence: CSARDPVNEQYF.

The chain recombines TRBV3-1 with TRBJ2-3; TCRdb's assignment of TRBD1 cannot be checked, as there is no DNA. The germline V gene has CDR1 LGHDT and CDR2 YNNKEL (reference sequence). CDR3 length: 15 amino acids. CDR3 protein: CASSLGTKSTDTQYF.

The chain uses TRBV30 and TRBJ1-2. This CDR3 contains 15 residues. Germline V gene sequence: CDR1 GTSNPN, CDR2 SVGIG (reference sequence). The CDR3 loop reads CAWRGADFINYGYTF.

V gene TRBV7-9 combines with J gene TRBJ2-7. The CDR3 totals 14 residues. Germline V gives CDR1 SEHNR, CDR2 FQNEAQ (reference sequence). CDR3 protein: CASSLESTSYEQYF.

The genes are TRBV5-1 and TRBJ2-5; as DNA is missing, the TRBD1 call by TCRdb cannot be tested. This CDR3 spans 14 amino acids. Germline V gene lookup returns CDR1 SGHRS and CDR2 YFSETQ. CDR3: CASSFSDRQETQYF.

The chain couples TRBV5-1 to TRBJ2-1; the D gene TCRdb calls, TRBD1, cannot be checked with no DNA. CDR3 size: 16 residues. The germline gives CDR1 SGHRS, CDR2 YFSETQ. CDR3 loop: CASSLAGTGLIFEQFF.

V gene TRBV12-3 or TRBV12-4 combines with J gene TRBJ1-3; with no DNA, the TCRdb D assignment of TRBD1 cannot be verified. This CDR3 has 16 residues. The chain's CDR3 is CASTPLPGTGGDTIYF.

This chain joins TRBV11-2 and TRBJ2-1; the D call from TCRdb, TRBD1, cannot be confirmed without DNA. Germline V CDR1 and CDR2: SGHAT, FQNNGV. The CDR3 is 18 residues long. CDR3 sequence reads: CASSFLPPSGSGHNEQFF.

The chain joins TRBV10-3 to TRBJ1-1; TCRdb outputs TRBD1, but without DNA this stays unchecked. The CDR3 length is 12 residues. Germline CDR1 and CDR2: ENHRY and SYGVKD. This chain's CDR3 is CAIKADSPEAFF.

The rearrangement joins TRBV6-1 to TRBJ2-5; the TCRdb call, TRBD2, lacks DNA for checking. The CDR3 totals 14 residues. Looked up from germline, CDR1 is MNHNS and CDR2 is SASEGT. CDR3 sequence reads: CASSANAGQETQYF.

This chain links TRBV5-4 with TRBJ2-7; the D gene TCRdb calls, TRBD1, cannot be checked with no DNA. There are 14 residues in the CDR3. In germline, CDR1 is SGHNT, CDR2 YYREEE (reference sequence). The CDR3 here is CASNLGGASYEQYF.

The CDR3 reads CASSHNPTEPMAQYF. The genes are TRBV4-1 and TRBJ2-3; TCRdb picks TRBD2, but there is no DNA to check that call. Germline CDR1 is MGHRA and CDR2 is YSYEKL. The length of the CDR3 is 15 residues.

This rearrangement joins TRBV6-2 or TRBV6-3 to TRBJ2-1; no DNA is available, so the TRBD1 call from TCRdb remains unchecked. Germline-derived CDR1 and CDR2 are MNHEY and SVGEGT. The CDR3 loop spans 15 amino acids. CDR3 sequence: CASTQGLPTYNEQFF.

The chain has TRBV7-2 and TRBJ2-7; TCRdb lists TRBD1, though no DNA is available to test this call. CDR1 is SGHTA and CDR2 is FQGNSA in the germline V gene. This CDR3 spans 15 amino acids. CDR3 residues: CASRGGGTSSYEQYF.

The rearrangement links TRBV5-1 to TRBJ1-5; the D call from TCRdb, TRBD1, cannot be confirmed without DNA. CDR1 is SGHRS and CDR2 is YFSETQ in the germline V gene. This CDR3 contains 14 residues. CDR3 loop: CASSPTGGSQPQHF.

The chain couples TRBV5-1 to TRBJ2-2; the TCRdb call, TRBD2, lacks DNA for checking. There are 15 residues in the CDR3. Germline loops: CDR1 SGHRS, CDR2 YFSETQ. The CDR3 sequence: CASSLEAGNTGELFF.

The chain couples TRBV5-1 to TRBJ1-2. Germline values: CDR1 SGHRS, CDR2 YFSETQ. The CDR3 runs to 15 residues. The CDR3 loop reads CASSFSLGDPYGYTF. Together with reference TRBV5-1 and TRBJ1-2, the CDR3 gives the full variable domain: KAGVTQTPRYLIKTRGQQVTLSCSPISGHRSVSWYQQTPGQGLQFLFEYFSETQRNKGNFPGRFSGRQFSNSRSEMNVSTLELGDSALYLCASSFSLGDPYGYTFGSGTRLTVV.

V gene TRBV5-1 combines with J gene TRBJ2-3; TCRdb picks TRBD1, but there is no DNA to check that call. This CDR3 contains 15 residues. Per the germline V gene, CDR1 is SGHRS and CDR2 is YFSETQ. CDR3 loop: CASSLYTGSTDTQYF.

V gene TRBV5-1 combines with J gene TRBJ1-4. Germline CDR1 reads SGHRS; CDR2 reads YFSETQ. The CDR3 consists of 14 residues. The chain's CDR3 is CASSATASSEKLFF.

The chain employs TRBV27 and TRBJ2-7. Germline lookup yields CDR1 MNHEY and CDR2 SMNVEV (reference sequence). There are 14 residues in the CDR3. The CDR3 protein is CASSLETGPYEQYF.

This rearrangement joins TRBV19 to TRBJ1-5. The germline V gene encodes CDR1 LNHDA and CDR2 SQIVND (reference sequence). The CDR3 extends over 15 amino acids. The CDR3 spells CASTPPGWVDQPQHF.

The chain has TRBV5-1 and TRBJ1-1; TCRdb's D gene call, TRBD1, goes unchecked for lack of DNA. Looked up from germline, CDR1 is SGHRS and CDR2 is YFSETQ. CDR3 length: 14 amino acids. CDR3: CASSPGQRNTEAFF.